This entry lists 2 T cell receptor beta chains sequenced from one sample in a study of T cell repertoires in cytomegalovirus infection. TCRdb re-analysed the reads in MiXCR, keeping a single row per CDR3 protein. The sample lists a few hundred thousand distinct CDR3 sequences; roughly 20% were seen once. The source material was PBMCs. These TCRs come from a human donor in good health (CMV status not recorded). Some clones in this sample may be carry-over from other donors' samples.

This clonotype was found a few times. The CDR3 protein is CASSPRDSRSRGNEKLFF. The DNA of the CDR3 is TGTGCCAGCTCACCGCGGGACAGTCGTTCTAGGGGAAATGAAAAACTGTTTTTT. This sequence joins TRBV18 and TRBJ1-4; 7 nucleotides agree with TRBD1. Germline V lookup: CDR1 KGHSH, CDR2 LQKENI. The CDR3 has 18 amino acids. J gave up 5 bases and V 3 bases, and 15 bases lay outside the gene matches.

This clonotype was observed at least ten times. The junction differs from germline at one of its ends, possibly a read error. The CDR3 DNA reads TGCAGCGCTACCGCCATGAACACTGAAGCTTTCTTT. Residues: CSATAMNTEAFF. J is TRBJ1-1 and V is TRBV20-1; no clear D. The CDR3 contains 12 residues. Looked up from germline, CDR1 is DFQATT and CDR2 is SNEGSKA (reference sequence).